These T cell receptor beta chains were read from a single sample in a study of Graves' ophthalmopathy and Graves' hyperthyroidism. Using its own MiXCR run on the multiplex PCR reads, TCRdb lists one record per CDR3 protein. Altogether hundreds of thousands of distinct CDR3 sequences are present, 35% to 45% being singletons, with the ten largest covering 3.3%. Sequencing used peripheral blood. These receptors were obtained from an adult man with Graves' ophthalmopathy. CDR3s include the opening cysteine and the closing phenylalanine or tryptophan. The order of the fields is J gene, clone size, V gene, D gene, CDR3 DNA, CDR3 protein. The D gene is left open where the match is weak. The size field is filled for only some rows; it gives once, few, many or a size class.

>TRBJ2-6|many|TRBV12-3/TRBV12-4|TRBD1
TGTGCCAGCAGTTACCTCGAGGGGGCAGGGCATGGGGCCAACGTCCTGACTTTC
CASSYLEGAGHGANVLTF
>TRBJ1-2|.|TRBV5-1|.
TGCGCCAGCGCCCTTGGAGCGACCTCCCTATTCCTGAACAACTATGGCTACACCTTC
CASALGATSLFLNNYGYTF
>TRBJ1-2|.|TRBV5-1|.
TGCGCCAGCAGCTTGGAATTGGGGGTCGACTATGGCTACACCTTC
CASSLELGVDYGYTF
>TRBJ2-5|.|TRBV29-1|TRBD2
TGCAGCGTCGCCGGACTAGCGGGACTACGGGGGGAGACCCAGTACTTC
CSVAGLAGLRGETQYF
>TRBJ2-5|.|TRBV7-9|.
TGTGCCAGCAGCTTAAACGATCAGCCCCAGTACTTC
CASSLNDQPQYF
>TRBJ2-7|.|TRBV9|TRBD1
TGTGCCAGCAGCGAGGGACAGCCTTCCTTCTACGAGCAGTACTTC
CASSEGQPSFYEQYF
>TRBJ2-7|.|TRBV6-1|.
TGTGCCAGCAACCGGGGTGCAGGCCTCAGAGAGCAGTACTTC
CASNRGAGLREQYF
>TRBJ2-7|many|TRBV9|TRBD1
TGTGCCAGCAGCGAGGGGGACAGTCCCGAGCAGTACTTC
CASSEGDSPEQYF
>TRBJ1-3|.|TRBV20-1|.
TGCAGTGCTAGAGACCAGGGACGATTGAACACCATATATTTT
CSARDQGRLNTIYF
>TRBJ2-2|.|TRBV7-9|.
TGTGCCAGCAGCTCCCACAGGCTGGACACCGGGGAGCTGTTTTTT
CASSSHRLDTGELFF
>TRBJ2-5|many|TRBV9|TRBD2
TGTGCCAGCAGTCGATCCGGGACTAGCGGGGGGGTCGAGACCCAGTACTTC
CASSRSGTSGGVETQYF
>TRBJ1-5|many|TRBV7-9|.
TGTGCCAGCAGCTTGCCGGGGACTAGCAATCAGCCCCAGCATTTT
CASSLPGTSNQPQHF
>TRBJ1-3|.|TRBV7-2|TRBD1
TGTGCCAGCAGCATCGGGACAGGGAGATCTGGAAACACCATATATTTT
CASSIGTGRSGNTIYF
>TRBJ2-2|few|TRBV19|TRBD2
TGTGCCAGTAGTATAGGACTAGCGGGATGGGGGGACACCGGGGAGCTGTTTTTT
CASSIGLAGWGDTGELFF
>TRBJ2-6|many|TRBV29-1|.
TGCAGCGTTGAAGGATCCCAGGGGCAATCTGGGGCCAACGTCCTGACTTTC
CSVEGSQGQSGANVLTF
>TRBJ1-3|.|TRBV20-1|.
TGCAGTGCTACCGCAGGAAACACCATATATTTT
CSATAGNTIYF
>TRBJ1-3|once|TRBV10-3|TRBD1
TGTGCCATCAGTTACTTGCGGACAGGGGAGCACACCATATATTTT
CAISYLRTGEHTIYF
>TRBJ1-1|many|TRBV19|TRBD1
TGTGCCACCTCGAGGACAGGGAGGAACACTGAAGCTTTCTTT
CATSRTGRNTEAFF
>TRBJ1-2|.|TRBV5-1|.
TGCGCCAGCAGCTTGGACGGGACAACAAACTATGGCTACACCTTC
CASSLDGTTNYGYTF
>TRBJ1-4|many|TRBV19|.
TGTGCCAGTAGTATGGGACCCTCTTTCAATGAAAAACTGTTTTTT
CASSMGPSFNEKLFF
>TRBJ2-2|many|TRBV5-6|.
TGTGCCAGCAGCTTGGATGTGACCGGGGAGCTGTTTTTT
CASSLDVTGELFF
>TRBJ1-5|few|TRBV19|.
TGTGCCAGTAGTATAGATACAAATCAGCCCCAGCATTTT
CASSIDTNQPQHF
>TRBJ2-5|.|TRBV10-3|.
TGTGCCATCAGTGAGTCAGGTGGACAAGAGACCCAGTACTTC
CAISESGGQETQYF
>TRBJ1-5|.|TRBV25-1|.
TGTGCCAGCAGAAAAACAGGGACGGGCCAGCCCCAGCATTTT
CASRKTGTGQPQHF
>TRBJ2-7|.|TRBV3-1|TRBD1
TGTGCCAGCAGCCAAGGTGCAGGGGGCTACGAGCAGTACTTC
CASSQGAGGYEQYF
>TRBJ1-2|.|TRBV2|.
TGTGCCAGCAGTGTAAGAGGGTTTCTCACATCTGGAAATGGCTACACCTTC
CASSVRGFLTSGNGYTF
>TRBJ2-7|.|TRBV12-3/TRBV12-4|TRBD2
TGTGCCAGCAGTTTAGGAGTAGGGAGGGGTGGGCAGTACTTC
CASSLGVGRGGQYF
>TRBJ2-6|.|TRBV20-1|.
TGCAGTGCTGGAGAGACGGCCAACGTCCTGACTTTC
CSAGETANVLTF
>TRBJ1-6|many|TRBV7-3|.
TGTGCCAGCAGCTTATCCAGGGAGCATTCACCCCTCCACTTT
CASSLSREHSPLHF
>TRBJ1-4|many|TRBV7-2|TRBD1
TGTGCCAGCAGCTTGGCGGACAGGGTTGGCGAAAAACTGTTTTTT
CASSLADRVGEKLFF
>TRBJ1-1|many|TRBV2|.
TGTGCCAGCAGTGAAAAGGGTGGGGGAGGGACTGAAGCTTTCTTT
CASSEKGGGGTEAFF
>TRBJ2-7|.|TRBV25-1|TRBD1
TGTGCCAGCAGTTTCCCGGGACAGGGAGCCTACGAGCAGTACTTC
CASSFPGQGAYEQYF